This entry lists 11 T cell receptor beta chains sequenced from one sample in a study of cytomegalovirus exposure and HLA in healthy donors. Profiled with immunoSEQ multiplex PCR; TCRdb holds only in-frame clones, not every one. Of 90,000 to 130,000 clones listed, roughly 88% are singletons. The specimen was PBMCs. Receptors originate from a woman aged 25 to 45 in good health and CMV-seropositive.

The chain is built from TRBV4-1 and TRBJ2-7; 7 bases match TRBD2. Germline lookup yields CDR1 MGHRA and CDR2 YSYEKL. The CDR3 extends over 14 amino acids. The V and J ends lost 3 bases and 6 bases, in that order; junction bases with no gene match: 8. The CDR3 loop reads CASSQSAGVGEQYF. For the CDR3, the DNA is TGCGCCAGCAGCCAGTCGGCGGGAGTCGGCGAGCAGTACTTC.

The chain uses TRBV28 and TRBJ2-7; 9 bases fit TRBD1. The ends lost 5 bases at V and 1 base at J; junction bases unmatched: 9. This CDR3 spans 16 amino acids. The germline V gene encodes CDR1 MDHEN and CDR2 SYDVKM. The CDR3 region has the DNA TGTGCCAGCAGTGAACTACAGGGGGCCGGGTCCTACGAGCAGTACTTC. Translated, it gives CASSELQGAGSYEQYF.

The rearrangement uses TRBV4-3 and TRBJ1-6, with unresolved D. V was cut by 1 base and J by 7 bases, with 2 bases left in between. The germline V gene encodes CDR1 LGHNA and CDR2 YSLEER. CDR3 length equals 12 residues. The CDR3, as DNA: TGCGCCAGCAGCCAAGCAAATTCACCCCTCCACTTT. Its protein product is CASSQANSPLHF.

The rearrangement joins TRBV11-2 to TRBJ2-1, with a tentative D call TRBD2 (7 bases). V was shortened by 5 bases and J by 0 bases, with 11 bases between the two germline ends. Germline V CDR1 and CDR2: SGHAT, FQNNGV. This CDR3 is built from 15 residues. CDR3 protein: CASSRGGPSYNEQFF. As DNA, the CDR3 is TGTGCCAGCAGCAGGGGGGGACCCTCCTACAATGAGCAGTTCTTC.

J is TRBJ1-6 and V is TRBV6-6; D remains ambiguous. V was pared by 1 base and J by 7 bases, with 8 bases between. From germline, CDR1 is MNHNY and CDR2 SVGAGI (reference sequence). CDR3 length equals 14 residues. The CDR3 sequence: CASSYYWENSPLHF. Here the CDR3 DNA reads TGTGCCAGCAGTTACTATTGGGAGAATTCACCCCTCCACTTT.

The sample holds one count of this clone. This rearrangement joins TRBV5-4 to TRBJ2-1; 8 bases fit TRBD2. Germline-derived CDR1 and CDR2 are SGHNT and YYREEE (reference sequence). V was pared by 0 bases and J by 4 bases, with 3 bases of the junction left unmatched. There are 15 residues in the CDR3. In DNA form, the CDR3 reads TGTGCCAGCAGCTTGGGGTCTAGCGGGTACAATGAGCAGTTCTTC. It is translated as CASSLGSSGYNEQFF.

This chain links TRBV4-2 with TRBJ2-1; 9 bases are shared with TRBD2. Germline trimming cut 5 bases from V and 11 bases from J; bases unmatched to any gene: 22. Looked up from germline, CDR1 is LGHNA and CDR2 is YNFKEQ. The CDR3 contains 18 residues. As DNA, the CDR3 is TGTGCCAGCAGCGCCGGGACTAGCTCTTCAACAATCGAGATCCAGCAGTTCTTC. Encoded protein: CASSAGTSSSTIEIQQFF.

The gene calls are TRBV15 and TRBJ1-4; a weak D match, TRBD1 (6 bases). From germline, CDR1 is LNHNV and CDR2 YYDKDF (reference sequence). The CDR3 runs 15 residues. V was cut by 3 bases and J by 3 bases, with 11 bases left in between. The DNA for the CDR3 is TGTGCCACCAGCAGGGGGGGGCAGTCTAATGAAAAACTGTTTTTT. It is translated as CATSRGGQSNEKLFF.

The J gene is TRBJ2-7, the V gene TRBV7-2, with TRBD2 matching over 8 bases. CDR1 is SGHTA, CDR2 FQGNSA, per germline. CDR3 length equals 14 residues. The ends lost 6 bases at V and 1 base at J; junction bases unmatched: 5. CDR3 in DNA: TGTGCCAGCAGAATAGCGGGGTCGTCCTACGAGCAGTACTTC. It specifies CASRIAGSSYEQYF.

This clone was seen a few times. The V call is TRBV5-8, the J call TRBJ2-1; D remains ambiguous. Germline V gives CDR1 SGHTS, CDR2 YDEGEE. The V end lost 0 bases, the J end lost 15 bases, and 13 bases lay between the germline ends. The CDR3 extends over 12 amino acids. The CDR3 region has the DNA TGTGCCAGCAGCTTGGACTCCCGGTTTGCGTTCTTC. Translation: CASSLDSRFAFF.

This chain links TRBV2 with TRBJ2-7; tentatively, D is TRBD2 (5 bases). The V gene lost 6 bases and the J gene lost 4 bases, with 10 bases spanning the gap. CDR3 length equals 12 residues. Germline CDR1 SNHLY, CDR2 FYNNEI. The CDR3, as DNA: TGTGCCAGCAGCGGGGAAGGTTACGAGCAGTACTTC. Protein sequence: CASSGEGYEQYF.